The 9 T cell receptor beta chains presented below share a single source sample, sequenced in a study of cytomegalovirus exposure and HLA in healthy donors (dated by TCRdb to 2016 to 2017). Libraries were made using the immunoSEQ multiplex PCR assay. The multiplex PCR relied on a mix of 60 forward primers for TCR Vbeta segments and 13 reverse primers for TCR Jbeta segments. TCRdb limited this immuneACCESS table to in-frame rearrangements with V and J called. A share of clones is missing; checked studies link under half to unresolved V genes, and the rest is unexplained. This sample lists fewer than 200,000 clones; approximately 81% were detected once. The top ten hold 1% of the sample. The sample consisted of PBMCs. The source is a man aged 25 to 40 in good health and CMV-seronegative.

The rearrangement joins TRBV5-4 to TRBJ2-5; 7 bases agree with TRBD1. The V gene's germline CDR1 is SGHNT and CDR2 YYREEE (reference sequence). The J segment lost 4 bases and the V segment lost 2 bases, leaving 5 bases of the junction unmatched. This CDR3 comprises 14 residues. CDR3 DNA: TGTGCCAGCAGCTTCGGGACAGAGTTAGAGACCCAGTACTTC. This gives the protein CASSFGTELETQYF.

CDR3 amino acids: CASSSSPGQGAGTGELFF. The CDR3 DNA is TGTGCCAGCAGTTCCTCTCCGGGACAGGGGGCCGGCACCGGGGAGCTGTTTTTT. V usage is TRBV28 and J usage is TRBJ2-2; the match to TRBD1 covers 12 bases. The CDR3 loop spans 18 amino acids. The V gene's germline CDR1 is MDHEN and CDR2 SYDVKM. Trimming cost V 4 bases and J 4 bases; bases outside gene matches: 10.

This chain's CDR3 is CAWGRTGSGANVLTF. CDR3 DNA sequence: TGTGCCTGGGGTAGAACAGGGTCTGGGGCCAACGTCCTGACTTTC. The chain combines TRBV30 with TRBJ2-6, with D perhaps matching TRBD1 (6 bases). The length of the CDR3 is 15 residues. CDR1 and CDR2 (germline): GTSNPN, SVGIG (reference sequence). Trimming pared 5 bases from V and 1 base from J, leaving 12 bases between.

This chain links TRBV29-1 with TRBJ2-5, with TRBD2 matching over 10 bases. The CDR3 runs to 12 residues. The germline gives CDR1 SQVTM, CDR2 ANQGSEA. V was pared by 7 bases and J by 14 bases, with 13 bases of the junction left unmatched. The CDR3 nucleotides are TGCAGCGGTGGGGTGTCTAGCGGGAGTCAATACTTC. This sequence encodes CSGGVSSGSQYF.

The rearrangement links TRBV14 to TRBJ2-1, with D uncertain. In germline, CDR1 is SGHDN, CDR2 FVKESK. The CDR3 is 15 amino acids. Trimming cost V 6 bases and J 7 bases, with 19 bases left between them. The CDR3 region has the DNA TGTGCCAGCAGGCATTCGCGACTTGGGTTGAATGAGCAGTTCTTC. Protein product: CASRHSRLGLNEQFF.

V is TRBV6-4 and J is TRBJ2-1; 7 nucleotides align to TRBD2. Germline-derived CDR1 and CDR2 are MRHNA and SNTAGT. Germline trimming cut 5 bases from V and 5 bases from J; bases unmatched to any gene: 12. The CDR3 consists of 16 residues. CDR3 DNA: TGTGCCAGCAGTCTCCTAGCGGAGGGGAGGGACAATGAGCAGTTCTTC. Translating gives CASSLLAEGRDNEQFF.

The chain has TRBV2 and TRBJ2-4; 14 nucleotides agree with TRBD2. Germline assignment: CDR1 SNHLY and CDR2 FYNNEI. The CDR3 loop spans 18 amino acids. The V and J ends lost 6 bases and 0 bases, in that order; junction bases with no gene match: 7. The chain's CDR3 is CASSGTSGRRLAKNIQYF. The CDR3 nucleotides read TGTGCCAGCAGCGGGACTAGCGGGAGAAGGTTAGCCAAAAACATTCAGTACTTC.

J is TRBJ2-1 and V is TRBV11-3; TRBD1 agrees at 9 bases. The CDR3 is made up of 14 amino acids. V was clipped by 7 bases and J by 3 bases; unmatched bases: 4. Germline V gene lookup returns CDR1 SGHNT and CDR2 YENEEA. The CDR3 DNA follows: TGTGCCAGCAAAGCGACAGGGGGCTACAATGAGCAGTTCTTC. This translates into CASKATGGYNEQFF.

The chain carries TRBV5-1 and TRBJ2-7; 13 nucleotides match TRBD2. The trim removed 0 bases at V and 12 bases at J, leaving 3 bases unmatched. CDR3 size: 13 residues. Looked up from germline, CDR1 is SGHRS and CDR2 is YFSETQ. DNA of the CDR3: TGCGCCAGCAGCTTGGAACTAGCGGGGGGGCCGTACTTC. This codes for CASSLELAGGPYF.